The 9 T cell receptor beta chains below all came from one sample that was sequenced in a study of prognosis after radiotherapy for stage I lung cancer. Genomic DNA yielded TCR beta CDR3, amplified by two-round multiplex PCR. TRBV and TRBJ genes each had their own specific primers in first-round PCR. From the multiplex PCR reads, TCRdb called clonotypes with MiXCR, one entry per CDR3 protein. The repertoire holds approximately 30,000 distinct CDR3 sequences, 42% seen once, with 15% in the top ten. The material sequenced was PBMCs, taken before or after stereotactic body radiation therapy (not recorded which). The receptors stem from a donor aged 50 or older with non-small cell lung cancer.

The table lists this clonotype with many counts. This chain joins TRBV5-1 and TRBJ2-5; D gene ambiguous. The CDR3 spans 14 residues. With 0 bases removed from V and 4 bases from J, the gap between germline ends came to 10 bases. From germline, CDR1 is SGHRS and CDR2 YFSETQ. CDR3 sequence reads: CASSLGLDAETQYF. In DNA, the CDR3 is TGCGCCAGCAGCTTGGGCTTAGATGCAGAGACCCAGTACTTC.

The chain is built from TRBV11-3 and TRBJ2-7, with a weak D call TRBD1 (6 bases). The CDR3 has 14 amino acids. The V end was cut by 6 bases, the J end by 3 bases, with 15 bases between. Germline V gene data show CDR1 as SGHNT and CDR2 as YENEEA. CDR3 DNA sequence: TGTGCCAGCAGTTTCGGACAGAATGACTACGAGCAGTACTTC. Its protein is CASSFGQNDYEQYF.

Note on this clonotype: This likely came from a read error, as a far larger clone is one base away. The chain employs TRBV28 and TRBJ2-4, with D perhaps TRBD1 (5 bases). The J call may not be correct, given that the DNA end is closer to TRBJ1-2. The germline V gene encodes CDR1 MDHEN and CDR2 SYDVKM. The CDR3 runs to 17 residues. CDR3 amino acids: CASIAQGGGGSYHGYTF. CDR3 coding DNA: TGTGCCAGCATTGCCCAAGGCGGGGGAGGGTCCTATCATGGCTACACCTTC.

As DNA, the CDR3 is TGTGCCAGTACTGACAGCTACGAGCAGTACTTC. It is translated as CASTDSYEQYF. This chain uses TRBV19 with TRBJ2-7; tentatively, D is TRBD1 (5 bases). CDR1 is LNHDA, CDR2 SQIVND, per germline (reference sequence). This CDR3 has 11 amino acids. Trimming stripped 7 bases from V and 3 bases from J, with 7 bases between.

The chain recombines TRBV11-2 with TRBJ2-7, with 8 bases fitting TRBD1. Germline CDR1 and CDR2: SGHAT and FQNNGV. Trimming cost V 5 bases and J 1 base; bases outside gene matches: 16. This CDR3 has 18 amino acids. The CDR3 here is CASSPINRGSRGSYEQYF. The CDR3 nucleotides are TGTGCCAGCAGCCCAATAAACAGGGGGAGTCGCGGTTCCTACGAGCAGTACTTC.

This clonotype was seen many times. This chain links TRBV6-2 or TRBV6-3 with TRBJ2-3; TRBD2 aligns across 13 bases. J gave up 4 bases and V 6 bases, and 4 bases lay outside the gene matches. Germline V lookup: CDR1 MNHEY, CDR2 SVGEGT. The length of the CDR3 is 15 residues. CDR3: CASSPTSGGPDTQYF. The CDR3 DNA sequence: TGTGCCAGCAGCCCGACTAGCGGGGGGCCAGATACGCAGTATTTT.

With respect to this clonotype: An end of the junction differs from the germline gene, which may be a read error. V and J are TRBV5-1 and TRBJ2-7; 14 positions match TRBD2. The CDR3 has 17 amino acids. Looked up from germline, CDR1 is SGHRS and CDR2 is YFSETQ. The CDR3 DNA reads TGTGCCAGCAGCTTGGGAGGGACTAGCGGGAGTAACTACGAGCAGTACTTC. Encoded protein: CASSLGGTSGSNYEQYF. The full variable domain, rest sourced from reference TRBV5-1 and TRBJ2-7, is KAGVTQTPRYLIKTRGQQVTLSCSPISGHRSVSWYQQTPGQGLQFLFEYFSETQRNKGNFPGRFSGRQFSNSRSEMNVSTLELGDSALYLCASSLGGTSGSNYEQYFGPGTRLTVT.

Concerning this clonotype: A much larger clone lies one base from this, so it may be a read error. The chain couples TRBV20-1 to TRBJ2-1, with a tentative D call TRBD1 (5 bases). The CDR3 is 15 amino acids. The germline V gene encodes CDR1 DFQATT and CDR2 SNEGSKA (reference sequence). Here the CDR3 reads CSARDLTQEINEHFF. The CDR3, as DNA: TGCAGTGCTAGAGATTTGACACAGGAAATCAATGAGCATTTCTTC.

This clonotype has ten or more counts. The chain has TRBV25-1 and TRBJ2-5; 7 bases match TRBD1. Unmatched junction bases numbered 8, after V lost 3 bases and J lost 1 base. Germline CDR1 is MGHDK and CDR2 is SYGVNS. The CDR3 consists of 16 residues. The CDR3 loop is CASSDTSGQIQETQYF. DNA of the CDR3: TGTGCCAGCAGTGACACCTCGGGACAGATCCAAGAGACCCAGTACTTC.